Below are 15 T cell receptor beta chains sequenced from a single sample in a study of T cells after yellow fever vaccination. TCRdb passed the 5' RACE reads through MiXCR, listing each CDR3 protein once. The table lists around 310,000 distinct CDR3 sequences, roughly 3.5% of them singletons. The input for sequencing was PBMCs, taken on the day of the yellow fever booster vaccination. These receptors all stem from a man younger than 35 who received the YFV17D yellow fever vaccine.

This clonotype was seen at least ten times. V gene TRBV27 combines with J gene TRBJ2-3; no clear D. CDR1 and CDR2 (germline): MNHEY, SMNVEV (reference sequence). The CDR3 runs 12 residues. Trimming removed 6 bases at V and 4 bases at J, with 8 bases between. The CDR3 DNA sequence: TGTGCCAGCAGCCATCGCGCAGATACGCAGTATTTT. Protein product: CASSHRADTQYF.

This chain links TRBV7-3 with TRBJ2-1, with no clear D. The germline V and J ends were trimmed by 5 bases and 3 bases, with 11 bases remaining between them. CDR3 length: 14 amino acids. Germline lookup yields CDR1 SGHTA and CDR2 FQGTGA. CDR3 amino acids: CASSPRTDYNEQFF. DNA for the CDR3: TGTGCCAGCAGCCCCCGGACGGACTACAATGAGCAGTTCTTC.

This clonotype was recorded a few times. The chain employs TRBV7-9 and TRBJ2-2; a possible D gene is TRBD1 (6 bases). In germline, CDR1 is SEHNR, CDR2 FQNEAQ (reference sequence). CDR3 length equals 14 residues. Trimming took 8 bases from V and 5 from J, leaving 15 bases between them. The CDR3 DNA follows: TGTGCCAGCCTTGAACAGGGTTATACCGGGGAGCTGTTTTTT. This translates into CASLEQGYTGELFF.

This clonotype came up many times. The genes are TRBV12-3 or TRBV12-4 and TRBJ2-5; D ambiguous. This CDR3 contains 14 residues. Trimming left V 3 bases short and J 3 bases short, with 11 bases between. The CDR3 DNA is TGTGCCAGCAGTTTTGGGTCTTCGGAAGAGACCCAGTACTTC. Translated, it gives CASSFGSSEETQYF.

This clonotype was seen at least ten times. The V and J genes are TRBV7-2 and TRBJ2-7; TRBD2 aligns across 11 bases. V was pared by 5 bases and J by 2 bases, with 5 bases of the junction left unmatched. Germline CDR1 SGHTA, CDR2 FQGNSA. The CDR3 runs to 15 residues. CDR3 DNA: TGTGCCAGCAGCCCTGGACTAGCGGGTCCCTACGAGCAGTACGTC. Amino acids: CASSPGLAGPYEQYV.

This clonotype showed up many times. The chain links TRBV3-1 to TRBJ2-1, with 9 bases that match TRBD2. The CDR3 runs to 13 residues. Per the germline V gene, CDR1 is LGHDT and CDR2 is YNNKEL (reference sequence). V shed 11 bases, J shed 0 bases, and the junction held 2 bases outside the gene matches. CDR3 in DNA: TGTGCCGCGGGGGGGAGCTCCTACAATGAGCAGTTCTTC. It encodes CAAGGSSYNEQFF.

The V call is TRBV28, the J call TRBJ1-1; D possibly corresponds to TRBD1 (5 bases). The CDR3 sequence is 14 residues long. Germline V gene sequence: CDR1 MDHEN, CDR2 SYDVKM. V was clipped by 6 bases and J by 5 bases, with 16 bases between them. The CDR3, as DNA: TGTGCCAGCAGCCTCGCAGGGCGGCGGACTGAAGCTTTCTTT. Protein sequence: CASSLAGRRTEAFF.

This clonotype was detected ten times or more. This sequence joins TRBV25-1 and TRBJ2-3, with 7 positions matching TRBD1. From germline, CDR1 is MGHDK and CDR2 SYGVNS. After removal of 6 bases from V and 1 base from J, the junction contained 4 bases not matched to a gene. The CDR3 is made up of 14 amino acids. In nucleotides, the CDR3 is TGTGCCAGCAGGAGGGGGACAGGCACAGATACGCAGTATTTT. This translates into CASRRGTGTDTQYF.

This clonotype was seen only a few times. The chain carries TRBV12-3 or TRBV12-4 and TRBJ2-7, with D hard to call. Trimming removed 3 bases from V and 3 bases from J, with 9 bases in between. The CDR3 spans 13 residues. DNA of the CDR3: TGTGCCAGCAGTTTGGGTCTAGTCTACGAGCAGTACTTC. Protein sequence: CASSLGLVYEQYF.

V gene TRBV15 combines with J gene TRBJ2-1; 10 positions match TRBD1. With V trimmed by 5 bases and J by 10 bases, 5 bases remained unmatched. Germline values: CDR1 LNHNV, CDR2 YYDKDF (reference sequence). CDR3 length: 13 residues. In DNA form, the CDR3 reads TGTGCCACCAGCTGGGGACAGGGGAAAGAGCAGTTCTTC. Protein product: CATSWGQGKEQFF. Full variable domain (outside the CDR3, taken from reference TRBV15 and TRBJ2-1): DAMVIQNPRYQVTQFGKPVTLSCSQTLNHNVMYWYQQKSSQAPKLLFHYYDKDFNNEADTPDNFQSRRPNTSFCFLDIRSPGLGDTAMYLCATSWGQGKEQFFGPGTRLTVL.

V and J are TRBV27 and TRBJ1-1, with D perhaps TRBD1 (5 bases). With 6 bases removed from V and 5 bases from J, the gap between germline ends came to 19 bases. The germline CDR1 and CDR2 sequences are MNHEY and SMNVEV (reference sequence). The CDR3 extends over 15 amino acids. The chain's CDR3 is CASRITSGQGTEAFF. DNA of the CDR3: TGTGCCAGCAGGATTACTTCGGGTCAGGGAACTGAAGCTTTCTTT.

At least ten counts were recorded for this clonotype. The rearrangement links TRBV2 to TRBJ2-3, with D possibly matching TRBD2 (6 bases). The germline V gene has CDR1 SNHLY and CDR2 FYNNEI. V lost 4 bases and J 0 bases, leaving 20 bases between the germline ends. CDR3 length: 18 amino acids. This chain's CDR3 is CASSVLVWEVSSTDTQYF. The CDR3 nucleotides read TGTGCCAGCAGTGTCCTAGTATGGGAGGTCTCTAGCACAGATACGCAGTATTTT.

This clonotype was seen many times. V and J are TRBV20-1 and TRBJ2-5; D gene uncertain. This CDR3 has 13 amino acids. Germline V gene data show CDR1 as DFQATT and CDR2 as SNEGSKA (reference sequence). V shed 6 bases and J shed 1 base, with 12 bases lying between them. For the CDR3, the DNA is TGCAGTGCACCCGACGGAGCCCAAGAGACCCAGTACTTC. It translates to CSAPDGAQETQYF.

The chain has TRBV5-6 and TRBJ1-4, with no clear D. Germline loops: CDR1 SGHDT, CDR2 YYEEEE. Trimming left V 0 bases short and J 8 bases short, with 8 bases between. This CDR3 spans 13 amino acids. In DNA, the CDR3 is TGTGCCAGCAGCTTGGGCCGAAAGGAAAAACTGTTTTTT. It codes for CASSLGRKEKLFF.

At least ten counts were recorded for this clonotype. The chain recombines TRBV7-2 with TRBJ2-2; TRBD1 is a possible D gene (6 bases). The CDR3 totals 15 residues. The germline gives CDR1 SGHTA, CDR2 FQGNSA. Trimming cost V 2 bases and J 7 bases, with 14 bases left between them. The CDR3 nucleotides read TGTGCCAGCAGCTTATCCCCCTCCAGGGGCGGGGAGCTGTTTTTT. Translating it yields CASSLSPSRGGELFF.